Described below is a single T cell receptor (beta chain) sequence and its context. The antigen is undetermined. This CDR3 comprises 17 residues. Germline-derived CDR1 and CDR2 are SEHNR and FQNEAQ (reference sequence). Trimming at V came to 5 bases and at J to 2 bases, leaving 4 bases not matched to a gene. The sample is drawn from a study of beta chain features in type 1 diabetes. Study outcomes and limitations: Type 1 diabetes patients showed a moderate but significant shortening of TCRB CDR3s in all four CD4+ subsets. A possible short-template PCR bias applies equally to patients and controls.

As every portion of the isolated RNA was reverse transcribed, the sequencing read expressed TCRB transcripts. Clones were read by immunoSEQ multiplex PCR, and TCRdb kept only the in-frame ones, dropping some. The sample carries some 640,000 clones, 11% to 15% recorded once. The chain recombines TRBV7-9 with TRBJ2-6, with 12 nucleotides matching TRBD1. What was sequenced was naive CD4+ T cells from blood. This TCR came from a man younger than 30 with type 1 diabetes. The CDR3 sequence is CASSTRDRGPGANVLTF. The CDR3 DNA reads as TGTGCCAGCAGCACCAGGGACAGGGGGCCTGGGGCCAACGTCCTGACTTTC.